The clone carrying this T cell receptor (beta chain) was detected ten times or more. These data come from a study of regulatory T cells in long-lasting Graves disease. Both iRepertoire HTBI primers and Arm-PCR of CDR3 regions were used to build the TCR beta libraries. TCRdb reprocessed the multiplex PCR reads via MiXCR and lists one record per CDR3 protein. The sample includes about 470,000 distinct CDR3 sequences, around 16% seen only once; the top ten take less than 15%. Trimming stripped 3 bases from V and 12 bases from J, with 12 bases between. This CDR3 spans 12 amino acids. Germline V gene sequence: CDR1 LGHDT, CDR2 YNNKEL (reference sequence). Time point indicated: newly diagnosed GD, antithyroid drugs for less than 3 months. Following extraction of RNA from PBMCs, that RNA was used to make the TCR library. This same sample was also part of a study on T cells in Graves' hyperthyroidism and ophthalmopathy.

The source of this sequence is a man in his forties or fifties with Graves disease. The V and J genes are TRBV3-1 and TRBJ2-1; TRBD2 is a possible D gene (7 bases). Sequenced here: peripheral blood mononuclear cells (PBMCs), sampled at new diagnosis, from a patient treated with antithyroid drugs. DNA of the CDR3: TGTGCCAGCAGCCAGGGAGGGGGAGGGCAGTTCTTC. Amino acids: CASSQGGGGQFF.